Listed below are T cell receptor beta chains from one sample, sequenced in a study of T-cell memory formation after mild COVID-19. TCRdb fed the 5' RACE reads into MiXCR, producing one record per CDR3 protein. The sample records roughly 86,000 distinct CDR3 sequences, more than 13% being singletons. Material for sequencing was PBMCs or a T cell subset sorted from them (not recorded which). Every receptor here comes from a man aged 18 to 29 who had mild COVID-19 (a few samples of this study predate the infection). Cell type and time point are not known. CDR3s include the opening cysteine and the closing phenylalanine or tryptophan. The D gene is left open where the match is weak. Only part of the rows carry a size: once, few, many, or a class if the clone is expanded.

d_call	clone_size	j_call	v_call	cdr3_nt	cdr3_aa
NA	NA	TRBJ2-2	TRBV21-1	TGTGCCAGCAGCAAACGTCCGGTCAACACCGGGGAGCTGTTTTTT	CASSKRPVNTGELFF
TRBD2	NA	TRBJ2-3	TRBV27	TGTGCCAGCAGTCTAGCGGCCGGCTGGGATACGCAGTATTTT	CASSLAAGWDTQYF
TRBD2	NA	TRBJ2-5	TRBV10-3	TGTGCCATCAGTGATTTACTAGCGGGGGGCCAAGAGACCCAGTACTTC	CAISDLLAGGQETQYF
TRBD2	NA	TRBJ2-1	TRBV7-9	TGTGCCAGCAGTTTCGTAGCGGGACCCCCCTACAATGAGCAGTTCTTC	CASSFVAGPPYNEQFF
NA	few	TRBJ2-5	TRBV7-2	TGTGCCAGCAGCCGTACGGCGGGGTCCCAAGAGACCCAGTACTTC	CASSRTAGSQETQYF
TRBD1	many	TRBJ2-2	TRBV20-1	TGCAGTGCGCAGACAGGGGGCGGTGCCGGGGAGCTGTTTTTT	CSAQTGGGAGELFF
TRBD2	NA	TRBJ2-3	TRBV28	TGTGCCAGCAGTTATGGACTAGCGGGGACAGATACGCAGTATTTT	CASSYGLAGTDTQYF
TRBD1	few	TRBJ1-1	TRBV5-5	TGTGCCAGCAGCTTGCCCGGGACAGGGATTGGACACACTGAAGCTTTCTTT	CASSLPGTGIGHTEAFF
NA	NA	TRBJ1-6	TRBV25-1	TGTGCCAGCAGTGGAGCGGGCAGGGCAAATTCACCCCTCCACTTT	CASSGAGRANSPLHF
NA	NA	TRBJ1-2	TRBV19	TGTGCCAGTAATTCCCCTGACTATGGCTACACCTTC	CASNSPDYGYTF
NA	NA	TRBJ1-1	TRBV19	TGTGCCAGTAGTTCATGGGGGGGGAGCACTGAAGCTTTCTTT	CASSSWGGSTEAFF
TRBD1	few	TRBJ1-1	TRBV9	TGTGCCAGCAGCTCACGACAGGGTCCCACTGAAGCTTTCTTT	CASSSRQGPTEAFF
NA	few	TRBJ2-5	TRBV10-1	TGCGCCAGCAGTGAAGTTCGGGTTGGGGAGACCCAGTACTTC	CASSEVRVGETQYF
TRBD2	NA	TRBJ2-3	TRBV7-3	TGTGCCAGCAGCTATCAGCGGGGGATGTGGGCAGATACGCAGTATTTT	CASSYQRGMWADTQYF
NA	NA	TRBJ2-5	TRBV6-5	TGTGCCAGCAGTTACTCGAGACAGGGAGGCCCAGAAACCCAAGAGACCCAGTACTTC	CASSYSRQGGPETQETQYF
NA	NA	TRBJ2-1	TRBV6-2/TRBV6-3	TGTGCCAGCAGCACCCGACGGTACACTTCCTCCTACAATGAGCAGTTCTTC	CASSTRRYTSSYNEQFF
NA	NA	TRBJ2-7	TRBV5-4	TGTGCCAGCAGCTTGGAGGAAAGGACGTACTTC	CASSLEERTYF